The source of this T cell receptor beta chain is a study of cytomegalovirus exposure and HLA in healthy donors. Whole-study results and caveats: Through in vitro validation, a few CMV-associated chains were shown to be specific for CMV antigens. Reports showed the classifier diagnosing cytomegalovirus status with high specificity and sensitivity.

Assay: immunoSEQ multiplex PCR; the TCRdb copy retains only in-frame clones and omits some. The sample includes about 180,000 clones, around 85% of them seen just once. To note about this clone: Its antigen is still unknown.

The CDR3 loop spans 12 amino acids. V was cut by 3 bases and J by 10 bases, with 13 bases left in between. CDR1 and CDR2 from the germline V gene are GTSNPN and SVGIG (reference sequence). This rearrangement joins TRBV30 to TRBJ2-1, with D maybe TRBD2 (6 bases). This receptor was obtained from a man younger than 35 in good health and CMV-seropositive. The sample taken for sequencing was PBMCs. The DNA of the CDR3 is TGTGCCTGGAGCCTCGGGAGCAGGGAGCAGTTCTTC. This encodes CAWSLGSREQFF.